This TCR beta chain was sequenced for a study of response to subunit inactivated influenza vaccine. Overall study findings and caveats: That few new T cells are recruited by each seasonal influenza vaccination was the authors' suggestion.

The sample holds many counts of this clonotype. The antigen is undetermined. TCRdb ran MiXCR on the RT-PCR reads and lists one entry per CDR3 protein. Of approximately 500,000 distinct CDR3 sequences detected, roughly 13% appear once; the ten largest clones hold roughly 14%. Germline V gene sequence: CDR1 SGHKS, CDR2 YYEKEE (reference sequence). The CDR3 is made up of 13 amino acids. The V gene lost 4 bases and the J gene lost 1 base, with 8 bases spanning the gap. The sequenced sample was PBMCs from blood, obtained 35 to 45 days after vaccination. The clonotype comes from a man over 45 who received an inactivated influenza vaccine. The genes are TRBV5-5 and TRBJ2-5; D gene uncertain. The CDR3 loop reads CASSPTRQETQYF. In nucleotides, the CDR3 is TGTGCCAGCAGCCCGACACGCCAAGAGACCCAGTACTTC.